This T cell receptor (beta chain) was obtained from a study of early T cells in non-severe SARS-CoV-2 infection. Study details: The sequenced material was bulk RNA from unsorted whole blood, and its chains were unpaired. Overall study findings and caveats: VDJdb matches were skewed toward anti-spike CD8 T cell responses.

Separate cDNA molecules each had unique molecular identifiers attached to them. A single record per CDR3 protein comes from TCRdb applying MiXCR to the 5' RACE reads. Of fewer than 80,000 distinct CDR3 sequences listed, more than 7% are singletons. Only a few counts were recorded for this clonotype. Its specificity is not known. A much larger clone sits a single nucleotide away, making a read error possible. V lost 3 bases to trimming and J lost 4 bases, with 3 bases between them. The germline gives CDR1 SGHAT, CDR2 FQNNGV. This CDR3 spans 12 amino acids. The chain uses TRBV11-2 and TRBJ2-2; no clear D gene. This sample comprised whole blood, obtained at baseline. The clonotype comes from an adult who was a healthcare worker with PCR-confirmed SARS-CoV-2 infection or an uninfected control (not recorded which). CDR3 loop: CASSFGTGELFF. The CDR3 region has the DNA TGTGCCAGCAGCTTTGGCACCGGGGAGCTGTTTTTT.